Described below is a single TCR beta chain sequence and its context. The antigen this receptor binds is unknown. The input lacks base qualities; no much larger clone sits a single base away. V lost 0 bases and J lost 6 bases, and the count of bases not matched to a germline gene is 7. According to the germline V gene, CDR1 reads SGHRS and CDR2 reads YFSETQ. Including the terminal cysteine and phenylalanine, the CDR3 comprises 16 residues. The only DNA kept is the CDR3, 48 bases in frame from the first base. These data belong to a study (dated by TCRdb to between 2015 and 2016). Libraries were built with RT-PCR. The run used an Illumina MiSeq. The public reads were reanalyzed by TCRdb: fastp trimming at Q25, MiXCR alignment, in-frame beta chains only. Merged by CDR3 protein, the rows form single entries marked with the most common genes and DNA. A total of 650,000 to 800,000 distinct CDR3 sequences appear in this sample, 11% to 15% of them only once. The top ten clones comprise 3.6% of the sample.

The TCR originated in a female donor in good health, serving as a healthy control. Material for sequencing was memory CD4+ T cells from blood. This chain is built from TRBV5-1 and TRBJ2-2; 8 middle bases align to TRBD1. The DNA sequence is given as TGCGCCAGCAGCTTGGGGGACAGGTCTTACGCCGGGGAGCTGTTTTTT. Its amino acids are CASSLGDRSYAGELFF. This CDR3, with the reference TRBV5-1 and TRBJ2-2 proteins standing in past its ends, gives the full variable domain KAGVTQTPRYLIKTRGQQVTLSCSPISGHRSVSWYQQTPGQGLQFLFEYFSETQRNKGNFPGRFSGRQFSNSRSEMNVSTLELGDSALYLCASSLGDRSYAGELFFGEGSRLTVL.